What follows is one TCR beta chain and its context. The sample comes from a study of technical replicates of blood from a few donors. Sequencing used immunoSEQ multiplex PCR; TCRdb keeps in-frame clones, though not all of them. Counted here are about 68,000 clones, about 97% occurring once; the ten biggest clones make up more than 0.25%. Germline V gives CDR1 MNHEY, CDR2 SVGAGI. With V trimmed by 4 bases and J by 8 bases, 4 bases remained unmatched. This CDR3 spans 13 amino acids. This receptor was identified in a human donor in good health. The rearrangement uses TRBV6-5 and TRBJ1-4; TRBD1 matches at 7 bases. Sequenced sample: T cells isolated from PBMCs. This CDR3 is CASSFYRGEKLFF. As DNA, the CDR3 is TGTGCCAGCAGTTTCTACAGGGGCGAAAAACTGTTTTTT.